This T cell receptor beta chain is drawn from a study of CD8+ T cells in alopecia areata. The authors extracted RNA and reverse transcribed it into cDNA as the sequencing template. Repertoires were generated with immunoSEQ multiplex PCR, while TCRdb's copy carries only in-frame clones and drops some. The top ten hold nearly 30% of the sample, which has more than 90,000 clones, roughly 63% seen once. V gave up 0 bases and J gave up 8 bases, with 10 bases separating them. The germline gives CDR1 GTSNPN, CDR2 SVGIG (reference sequence). This CDR3 contains 12 residues. The treatment here: oral pan-JAK inhibitor, 5-10 mg twice daily. Patients with alopecia areata provided lesional scalp punch biopsies as well as peripheral blood.

J is TRBJ1-1 and V is TRBV30; D might be TRBD1 (5 bases). The sample here was CD8+ T cells sorted from blood, taken at week 4, from a patient treated with tofacitinib. This receptor was identified in a human donor with alopecia areata. CDR3 in amino acids: CAWSVLRGEAFF. In DNA form, the CDR3 reads TGTGCCTGGAGTGTACTGCGGGGGGAAGCTTTCTTT.